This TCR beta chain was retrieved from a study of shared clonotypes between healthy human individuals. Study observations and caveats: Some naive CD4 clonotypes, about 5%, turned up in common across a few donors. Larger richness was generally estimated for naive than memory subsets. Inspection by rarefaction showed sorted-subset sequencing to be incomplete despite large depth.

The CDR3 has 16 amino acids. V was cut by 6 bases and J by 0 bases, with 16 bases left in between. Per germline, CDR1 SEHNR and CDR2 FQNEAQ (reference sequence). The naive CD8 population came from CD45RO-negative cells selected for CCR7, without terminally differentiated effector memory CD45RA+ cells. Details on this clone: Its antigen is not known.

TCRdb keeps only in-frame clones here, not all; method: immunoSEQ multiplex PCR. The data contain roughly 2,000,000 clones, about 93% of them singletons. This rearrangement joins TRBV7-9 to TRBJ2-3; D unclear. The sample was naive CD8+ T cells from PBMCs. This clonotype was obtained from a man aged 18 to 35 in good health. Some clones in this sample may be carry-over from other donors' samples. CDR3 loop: CASSYPTKMSTDTQYF. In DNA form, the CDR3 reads TGTGCCAGCAGTTACCCGACGAAGATGAGCACAGATACGCAGTATTTT. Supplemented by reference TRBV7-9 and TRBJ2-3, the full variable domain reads DTGVSQNPRHKITKRGQNVTFRCDPISEHNRLYWYRQTLGQGPEFLTYFQNEAQLEKSRLLSDRFSAERPKGSFSTLEIQRTEQGDSAMYLCASSYPTKMSTDTQYFGPGTRLTVL.